This TCR beta chain appears in the sequencing data of a study of T cells expressing NK-cell markers. TCRdb reprocessed the 5' RACE reads and keeps a single row for each CDR3 protein, giving no DNA. This sample's clone table lists some 280,000 distinct CDR3 sequences. The CDR3 has 14 residues. Germline-derived CDR1 and CDR2 are LGHNA and YSLEER. The chain recombines TRBV4-3 with TRBJ2-7; lacking DNA, the TRBD1 call made by TCRdb goes unchecked. This receptor was taken from a man between 18 and 29 years old in good health. Sequencing was performed on blood T cells: a sorted CD56 or NKG2C T cell subset, CD4+ or CD8+ T cells, or bulk PBMC T cells (not recorded which). CDR3 region: CASSPRAFTYEQYF.